This is a list of T cell receptor beta chains from one sample in a study of a mutant IDH1 vaccine in newly diagnosed glioma. Assay used: immunoSEQ multiplex PCR; TCRdb lists only in-frame clones, some missing. Among approximately 67,000 clones listed, 80% to 90% were seen once. This specimen consisted of peripheral blood mononuclear cells (PBMCs), obtained from a glioma patient treated with radiotherapy, temozolomide or both. The receptors here all came from a woman aged 18-29 years with glioma. Some clones in this sample may be carry-over from other donors' samples. CDR3s include the opening cysteine and the closing phenylalanine or tryptophan. The D gene is left open where the match is weak. Rows may omit the clone size; those that give it use once, few, many or a size class.

abundance: NA; v_gene: TRBV5-1; d_gene: TRBD2; j_gene: TRBJ2-7; CDR3nt: TGCGCCAGCACCGCGCCCTTAGGACTAGCGGGAACCTACGAGCAGTACTTC; CDR3aa: CASTAPLGLAGTYEQYF
abundance: NA; v_gene: TRBV18; d_gene: TRBD1; j_gene: TRBJ1-3; CDR3nt: TGTGCCAGCACGAACAGGGGGCCGGGAAACACCATATATTTT; CDR3aa: CASTNRGPGNTIYF
abundance: NA; v_gene: TRBV6-4; d_gene: NA; j_gene: TRBJ1-6; CDR3nt: TGTGCCAGCAGTCCTGGTTCACCCCTCCACTTT; CDR3aa: CASSPGSPLHF
abundance: NA; v_gene: TRBV29-1; d_gene: NA; j_gene: TRBJ1-5; CDR3nt: TGCAGCGTTGGGAGGGATTCAAGTCAGCCCCAGCATTTT; CDR3aa: CSVGRDSSQPQHF
abundance: NA; v_gene: TRBV4-3; d_gene: NA; j_gene: TRBJ1-1; CDR3nt: TGCGCCAGCAGCCAGGCCCGGGCGAACACTGAAGCTTTCTTT; CDR3aa: CASSQARANTEAFF
abundance: NA; v_gene: TRBV9; d_gene: NA; j_gene: TRBJ1-3; CDR3nt: TGTGCCAGCAGCGTTCTTGGTTTCTCTGGAAACACCATATATTTT; CDR3aa: CASSVLGFSGNTIYF
abundance: NA; v_gene: TRBV5-8; d_gene: TRBD1; j_gene: TRBJ2-2; CDR3nt: TGTGCCAGCAGCTTGGGACAGGGATACACCGGGGAGCTGTTTTTT; CDR3aa: CASSLGQGYTGELFF
abundance: NA; v_gene: TRBV19; d_gene: NA; j_gene: TRBJ1-1; CDR3nt: TGTGCCAGTAGTATTGTATCCACCTCGAACACTGAAGCTTTCTTT; CDR3aa: CASSIVSTSNTEAFF
abundance: NA; v_gene: TRBV6-1; d_gene: NA; j_gene: TRBJ1-1; CDR3nt: TGTGCCACCTCTAGGGGGATCACTGAAGCTTTCTTT; CDR3aa: CATSRGITEAFF
abundance: NA; v_gene: TRBV4-3; d_gene: NA; j_gene: TRBJ2-7; CDR3nt: TGCGCCAGCAGCCAAGAAACGGGTCCCTACGAGCAGTACTTC; CDR3aa: CASSQETGPYEQYF
abundance: NA; v_gene: TRBV6-1; d_gene: TRBD1; j_gene: TRBJ2-7; CDR3nt: TGTGCCAGCAGTGCCCCGGGACAGGGGGCCTACGAGCAGTACTTC; CDR3aa: CASSAPGQGAYEQYF
abundance: NA; v_gene: TRBV25-1; d_gene: NA; j_gene: TRBJ2-5; CDR3nt: TGTGCCACTATGGGGTGGCAGGAAGGACCCCAGTACTTC; CDR3aa: CATMGWQEGPQYF
abundance: NA; v_gene: TRBV6-5; d_gene: NA; j_gene: TRBJ2-7; CDR3nt: TGTGCCAGCAGACCTGGACAGAACCTCTACGAGCAGTACTTC; CDR3aa: CASRPGQNLYEQYF
abundance: NA; v_gene: TRBV4-2; d_gene: NA; j_gene: TRBJ1-2; CDR3nt: TGTGCCAGCAGGGGACTACTTCGTTTCGCTAACTATGGCTACACCTTC; CDR3aa: CASRGLLRFANYGYTF
abundance: few; v_gene: TRBV7-2; d_gene: NA; j_gene: TRBJ1-2; CDR3nt: TGTGCCAGCAGCCTCGGGAGAGGGACCTACTATGGCTACACCTTC; CDR3aa: CASSLGRGTYYGYTF
abundance: NA; v_gene: TRBV28; d_gene: TRBD2; j_gene: TRBJ2-7; CDR3nt: TGTGCCAGCAGTGAGGCGAGACTAGCGGTCGAGCAGTACTTC; CDR3aa: CASSEARLAVEQYF